These 26 T cell receptor beta chains originate from one sample sequenced in a study of blood T cell repertoires in COVID-19. TCRdb's table, derived via immunoSEQ multiplex PCR, lists solely in-frame clones and lacks some. The sample has under 200,000 clones, around 87% seen once; the top ten hold nearly 2.5%. Specimen: peripheral blood. The origin of the receptors is a man aged 35-49 years with active or convalescent COVID-19.

The rearrangement uses TRBV6-5 and TRBJ1-2; D perhaps matches TRBD1 (5 bases). The germline V gene has CDR1 MNHEY and CDR2 SVGAGI. V dropped 2 bases and J dropped 6 bases, with 10 bases sitting between them. The CDR3 length is 13 residues. CDR3 sequence reads: CASSYAAGHGYTF. The CDR3 DNA follows: TGTGCCAGCAGTTACGCGGCAGGGCATGGCTACACCTTC.

This sequence joins TRBV10-2 and TRBJ2-1; D is undetermined. The length of the CDR3 is 14 residues. Trimming removed 4 bases at V and 3 bases at J, with 10 bases between. Germline V gene data show CDR1 as WSHSY and CDR2 as SAAADI. The chain's CDR3 is CASSGVTYYNEQFF. Written as DNA, the CDR3 is TGCGCCAGCAGTGGTGTCACCTACTACAATGAGCAGTTCTTC.

CDR3 amino acids: CASSFSEGWNSPLHF. The CDR3, as DNA: TGTGCCAGCAGTTTTTCGGAGGGATGGAATTCACCCCTCCACTTT. The rearrangement uses TRBV28 and TRBJ1-6; D gene unclear. Trimming cost V 3 bases and J 7 bases, with 13 bases left between them. Germline CDR1 reads MDHEN; CDR2 reads SYDVKM. The CDR3 runs 15 residues.

Only one count was recorded for this clone. The chain uses TRBV21-1 and TRBJ2-3; the table's TRBD2 call for D was not verified on the DNA. TRBV21-1 is a documented pseudogene. The CDR3 spans 16 residues. The CDR3 sequence is CASSKPAAVLLDTQYF. As DNA, the CDR3 is TGTGCCAGCTCAAAACCGGCGGCAGTACTGTTGGATACGCAGTATTTT.

The V and J genes are TRBV7-2 and TRBJ2-1; 9 positions agree with TRBD1. Trimming at V came to 6 bases and at J to 10 bases, leaving 10 bases not matched to a gene. This CDR3 is built from 14 residues. CDR1 is SGHTA, CDR2 FQGNSA, per germline. CDR3 loop: CASSPGQGFPEQFF. CDR3 nucleotides: TGTGCCAGCAGTCCGGGACAGGGCTTTCCCGAGCAGTTCTTC.

The chain combines TRBV6-5 with TRBJ1-1, with 8 bases fitting TRBD1. The trim removed 0 bases at V and 4 bases at J, leaving 4 bases unmatched. This CDR3 is 15 amino acids long. Per the germline V gene, CDR1 is MNHEY and CDR2 is SVGAGI. Here the CDR3 reads CASSYSPDRGTEAFF. The CDR3 DNA is TGTGCCAGCAGTTACTCCCCCGACAGGGGCACTGAAGCTTTCTTT.

The chain combines TRBV19 with TRBJ1-4; 7 bases agree with TRBD1. With 7 bases clipped from V and 2 bases from J, the junction kept 13 bases outside the gene matches. There are 17 residues in the CDR3. Germline values: CDR1 LNHDA, CDR2 SQIVND (reference sequence). The CDR3 DNA follows: TGTGCCAGTACACAGGGGATTAGAGATCGTACTAATGAAAAACTGTTTTTT. Translated: CASTQGIRDRTNEKLFF.

CDR3 loop: CASRVTGSNYGYTF. The CDR3, as DNA: TGTGCCAGCAGGGTAACAGGGAGTAACTATGGCTACACCTTC. V and J are TRBV6-5 and TRBJ1-2, with a tentative D call TRBD1 (6 bases). Trimming pared 6 bases from V and 1 base from J, leaving 12 bases between. Germline V gene sequence: CDR1 MNHEY, CDR2 SVGAGI. This CDR3 is 14 amino acids long.

CDR3 loop: CATTPPGGERAKLFF. CDR3 nucleotides: TGTGCCACCACTCCCCCGGGCGGGGAGAGGGCAAAACTGTTTTTT. The chain uses TRBV28 and TRBJ1-4; D call uncertain. Trimming cost V 10 bases and J 10 bases, with 25 bases left between them. CDR1 is MDHEN, CDR2 SYDVKM, per germline. This CDR3 contains 15 residues.

This chain connects TRBV10-3 to TRBJ2-7, with 9 bases identical to TRBD1. The CDR3 extends over 16 amino acids. Germline values: CDR1 ENHRY, CDR2 SYGVKD. V lost 2 bases to trimming and J lost 0 bases; unmatched junction nucleotides: 5. DNA of the CDR3: TGTGCCATCAGTGAGCCGGGACAGGGAAACTCCTACGAGCAGTACTTC. Translated: CAISEPGQGNSYEQYF.

The chain carries TRBV3-1 (or the pseudogene TRBV3-2) and TRBJ2-7, with D maybe TRBD1 (5 bases). This CDR3 region has 11 residues. Germline V gives CDR1 LGHDT, CDR2 YNNKEL (reference sequence). V lost 4 bases, J lost 5 bases, and 6 bases lay in between. Here the CDR3 reads CASSRGHEQYF. CDR3 DNA sequence: TGTGCCAGCAGCCGGGGCCACGAGCAGTACTTC.

The chain uses TRBV2 and TRBJ2-3, with D unclear. The CDR3 totals 13 residues. The V gene lost 5 bases and the J gene lost 5 bases, with 11 bases spanning the gap. Germline V CDR1 and CDR2: SNHLY, FYNNEI. CDR3 protein: CASSYSWRDTQYF. The DNA for the CDR3 is TGTGCCAGCAGTTATTCCTGGAGAGATACGCAGTATTTT.

This rearrangement joins TRBV9 to TRBJ2-7; possibly TRBD1 for D (5 bases). From germline, CDR1 is SGDLS and CDR2 YYNGEE. Trimming removed 0 bases at V and 2 bases at J, with 9 bases between. The CDR3 spans 14 residues. CDR3 region: CASSVAAGPYEQYF. CDR3 coding DNA: TGTGCCAGCAGCGTAGCTGCAGGGCCCTACGAGCAGTACTTC. Together with reference TRBV9 and TRBJ2-7, the CDR3 gives the full variable domain: DSGVTQTPKHLITATGQRVTLRCSPRSGDLSVYWYQQSLDQGLQFLIQYYNGEERAKGNILERFSAQQFPDLHSELNLSSLELGDSALYFCASSVAAGPYEQYFGPGTRLTVT.

V is TRBV11-1 and J is TRBJ1-2; 7 nucleotides align to TRBD1. Germline values: CDR1 SGHAT, CDR2 FQDESV (reference sequence). Unmatched junction bases numbered 15, after V lost 5 bases and J lost 6 bases. The CDR3 spans 16 residues. In DNA form, the CDR3 reads TGTGCCAGCAGCCTCCTTGGGGAGAGGGGGCGCGATGGCTACACCTTC. The encoded protein is CASSLLGERGRDGYTF.

The chain combines TRBV30 with TRBJ1-1, with 7 bases that match TRBD1. Germline loops: CDR1 GTSNPN, CDR2 SVGIG (reference sequence). V was pared by 0 bases and J by 2 bases, with 15 bases of the junction left unmatched. The CDR3 runs to 18 residues. For the CDR3, the DNA is TGTGCCTGGAGTGTTCCTCCCCCCGGGACAGCTAAAAACACTGAAGCTTTCTTT. This encodes CAWSVPPPGTAKNTEAFF.

The V gene is TRBV19, the J gene TRBJ2-1; D is undetermined. The CDR3 spans 12 residues. Trimming removed 3 bases at V and 7 bases at J, with 7 bases between. Per the germline V gene, CDR1 is LNHDA and CDR2 is SQIVND (reference sequence). CDR3 coding DNA: TGTGCCAGTAGTATTGGGCATAATGAGCAGTTCTTC. It codes for CASSIGHNEQFF.

This clone turned up a few times. This chain links TRBV5-4 with TRBJ2-7; 7 bases line up with TRBD1. V shed 3 bases, J shed 3 bases, and the junction held 3 bases outside the gene matches. The CDR3 has 13 residues. Germline V gives CDR1 SGHNT, CDR2 YYREEE (reference sequence). In DNA form, the CDR3 reads TGTGCCAGCAGCTACACAGGGGACTACGAGCAGTACTTC. Amino acid sequence: CASSYTGDYEQYF. The full variable domain, rest sourced from reference TRBV5-4 and TRBJ2-7, is ETGVTQSPTHLIKTRGQQVTLRCSSQSGHNTVSWYQQALGQGPQFIFQYYREEENGRGNFPPRFSGLQFPNYSSELNVNALELDDSALYLCASSYTGDYEQYFGPGTRLTVT.

V and J are TRBV18 and TRBJ2-5, with D maybe TRBD2 (6 bases). The CDR3 totals 15 residues. Germline V gene sequence: CDR1 KGHSH, CDR2 LQKENI. Trimming removed 3 bases at V and 7 bases at J, with 18 bases between. CDR3 loop: CASSPTRTPGGTQYF. As DNA, the CDR3 is TGTGCCAGCTCACCTACTCGGACGCCCGGGGGGACCCAGTACTTC.

V is TRBV14 and J is TRBJ1-1; D may be TRBD1 (5 bases). Germline CDR1 and CDR2: SGHDN and FVKESK. This CDR3 has 14 residues. Trimming removed 4 bases from V and 2 bases from J, with 11 bases in between. CDR3 residues: CASSPQTANTEAFF. CDR3 nucleotides: TGTGCCAGCAGCCCCCAGACAGCAAACACTGAAGCTTTCTTT.

This clone occurred once. The gene calls are TRBV30 and TRBJ1-5, with D possibly matching TRBD1 (6 bases). The V end lost 4 bases, the J end lost 4 bases, and 17 bases lay between the germline ends. Germline-derived CDR1 and CDR2 are GTSNPN and SVGIG (reference sequence). The CDR3 spans 15 residues. In nucleotides, the CDR3 is TGTGCCTGGAATAGGGGCGGGGGCCGTAATCAGCCCCAGCATTTT. It codes for CAWNRGGGRNQPQHF. The full variable domain, its missing parts supplied by reference TRBV30 and TRBJ1-5, is SQTIHQWPATLVQPVGSPLSLECTVEGTSNPNLYWYRQAAGRGLQLLFYSVGIGQISSEVPQNLSASRPQDRQFILSSKKLLLSDSGFYLCAWNRGGGRNQPQHFGDGTRLSIL.

The genes are TRBV11-2 and TRBJ2-7; weak D call: TRBD2 (5 bases). The CDR3 is 13 residues long. V was trimmed by 5 bases and J by 9 bases, leaving 17 bases between them. Germline V gives CDR1 SGHAT, CDR2 FQNNGV. This CDR3 reads CASSGLKYEGQYF. In DNA, the CDR3 is TGTGCCAGCAGCGGACTGAAGTACGAAGGGCAGTACTTC.

The chain combines TRBV28 with TRBJ2-1, with no clear D. Trimming took off 5 bases at V and 2 bases at J, with 16 bases between the two ends. Germline CDR1 MDHEN, CDR2 SYDVKM. The CDR3 runs 16 residues. In DNA, the CDR3 is TGTGCCAGCAGTCCCCCCACCGCGGCAGCCTACAATGAGCAGTTCTTC. It encodes CASSPPTAAAYNEQFF.

The V gene is TRBV4-3, the J gene TRBJ1-2, with unresolved D. Per the germline V gene, CDR1 is LGHNA and CDR2 is YSLEER. This CDR3 has 14 amino acids. V was trimmed by 0 bases and J by 2 bases, leaving 7 bases between them. CDR3 bases: TGCGCCAGCAGCCAAGAATCCGGGAACTATGGCTACACCTTC. This gives the protein CASSQESGNYGYTF.

The chain links TRBV19 to TRBJ1-1; TRBD1 agrees at 8 bases. V lost 9 bases, J lost 6 bases, and 12 bases stayed unmatched. This CDR3 spans 14 amino acids. Germline V gives CDR1 LNHDA, CDR2 SQIVND (reference sequence). The CDR3 region has the DNA TGTGCCAGCGCGACAGGGGCCCGCCATCCTGAAGCTTTCTTT. Translating gives CASATGARHPEAFF.

The chain links TRBV6-5 to TRBJ1-2, with D maybe TRBD1 (6 bases). The CDR3 has 15 residues. CDR1 is MNHEY, CDR2 SVGAGI, per germline. V gave up 5 bases and J gave up 6 bases, with 19 bases separating them. The CDR3 loop reads CASSRSRGGGNGYTF. In DNA form, the CDR3 reads TGTGCCAGCAGTCGCTCCAGGGGCGGAGGTAATGGCTACACCTTC.

The DNA for the CDR3 is TGCGCCAGCAGCTTGGTAGTTTCGGCAGGGCTTCACTACGAGCAGTACTTC. Translation gives CASSLVVSAGLHYEQYF. V usage is TRBV5-1 and J usage is TRBJ2-7; D possibly corresponds to TRBD1 (5 bases). CDR3 length: 17 residues. The ends were cut back, 0 bases at V and 3 bases at J, with 19 bases in the middle. CDR1 is SGHRS and CDR2 is YFSETQ in the germline V gene.